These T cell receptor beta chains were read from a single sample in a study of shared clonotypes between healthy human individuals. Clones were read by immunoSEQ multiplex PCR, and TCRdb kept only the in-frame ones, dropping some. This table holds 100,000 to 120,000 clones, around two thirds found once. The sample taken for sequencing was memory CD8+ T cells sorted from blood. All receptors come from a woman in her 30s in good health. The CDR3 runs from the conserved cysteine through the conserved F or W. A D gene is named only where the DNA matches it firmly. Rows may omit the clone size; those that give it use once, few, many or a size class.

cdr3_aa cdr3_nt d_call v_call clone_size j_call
CAWSNRASQPQHF TGTGCCTGGAGTAACAGGGCGAGTCAGCCCCAGCATTTT NA TRBV30 NA TRBJ1-5
CASSFWPRQRNTEAFF NA NA TRBV7-8 NA TRBJ1-1
CASSIQGKNTEAFF TGTGCCAGCAGTATACAGGGCAAGAACACTGAAGCTTTCTTT NA TRBV6-5 NA TRBJ1-1
CASSQDRRSGSPDTQYF TGCGCCAGCAGCCAAGATCGGAGGAGCGGGAGCCCAGATACGCAGTATTTT TRBD2 TRBV7-3 NA TRBJ2-3
CASSAAVAAYEQYF TGTGCCAGCAGTGCCGCGGTAGCAGCCTACGAGCAGTACTTC NA TRBV2 NA TRBJ2-7
CATSRAPESVTYEQYF TGTGCCACCAGCAGAGCCCCAGAAAGTGTCACCTACGAGCAGTACTTC NA TRBV15 once TRBJ2-7
CASSSLAGTYEQYF TGTGCCAGCAGTTCGCTAGCGGGCACCTACGAGCAGTACTTC TRBD2 TRBV28 NA TRBJ2-7
CASSFTVAGYTYEQYF TGTGCCAGCAGCTTCACAGTAGCGGGTTACACCTACGAGCAGTACTTC TRBD2 TRBV11-2 NA TRBJ2-7
CASKGGQNTEAFF TGTGCCAGCAAAGGCGGACAGAACACTGAAGCTTTCTTT NA TRBV27 NA TRBJ1-1
CASSVGLLYNEQFF TGTGCCAGCAGCGTAGGTCTGCTGTACAATGAGCAGTTCTTC NA TRBV9 NA TRBJ2-1
CASSIDPSLASYEQYF TGTGCCAGTAGTATAGACCCCTCGTTGGCCTCCTACGAGCAGTACTTC NA TRBV19 few TRBJ2-7
CASSSPGQETYSNQPQHF TGTGCCAGTAGTAGCCCGGGACAGGAAACTTATAGCAATCAGCCCCAGCATTTT TRBD1 TRBV19 many TRBJ1-5
CASSRRTAGSYEQYF TGTGCCAGCAGTAGAAGGACGGCCGGCTCCTACGAGCAGTACTTC NA TRBV27 NA TRBJ2-7
CASSGGTGSSSGANVLTF TGTGCCAGCAGTGGGGGGACAGGGAGCAGCTCTGGGGCCAACGTCCTGACTTTC TRBD1 TRBV6-1 NA TRBJ2-6
CASSLTSGRWHEQFF TGTGCCAGCAGCTTGACTAGCGGGAGATGGCATGAGCAGTTCTTC TRBD2 TRBV7-9 NA TRBJ2-1
CASSLWPTGTDTQYF TGTGCCAGCAGCTTATGGCCGACCGGCACAGATACGCAGTATTTT NA TRBV11-2 NA TRBJ2-3
CASSPQTGAPEETQYF TGCGCCAGCAGCCCACAGACAGGGGCTCCCGAAGAGACCCAGTACTTC TRBD1 TRBV5-1 NA TRBJ2-5
CASSFFPSGQNNEQFF TGTGCCAGCAGCTTCTTTCCTAGCGGCCAGAACAATGAGCAGTTCTTC TRBD2 TRBV11-2 NA TRBJ2-1
CASSYANQGQPQHF TGTGCCAGCAGTTACGCTAACCAGGGGCAGCCCCAGCATTTT NA TRBV6-6 NA TRBJ1-5
CASSERNVRRFTRNTIYF TGTGCCAGCAGTGAGAGGAACGTCCGTCGATTTACTCGAAACACCATATATTTT NA TRBV6-1 NA TRBJ1-3
CASSQLAGANTGELFF TGTGCCAGCAGCCAATTGGCAGGGGCGAACACCGGGGAGCTGTTTTTT NA TRBV14 NA TRBJ2-2
CASSFEDRESSYEQYF TGTGCCAGCAGCTTTGAAGACCGGGAGAGCTCCTACGAGCAGTACTTC NA TRBV21-1 NA TRBJ2-7
CASYRENTEAFF TGTGCCAGTTACAGGGAGAACACTGAAGCTTTCTTT NA TRBV28 few TRBJ1-1
CASSRTGDSYEQYF TGTGCCAGCAGCCGAACAGGGGATAGCTACGAGCAGTACTTC TRBD1 TRBV28 NA TRBJ2-7
CASSQHSGRGYEQYF TGCGCCAGCAGCCAACATAGCGGGAGAGGCTACGAGCAGTACTTC TRBD2 TRBV4-1 NA TRBJ2-7
CSVDRGTSGPNEQFF TGCAGCGTTGACCGGGGGACTAGCGGGCCCAATGAGCAGTTCTTC TRBD2 TRBV29-1 few TRBJ2-1
CASSYRVGAGYTF TGTGCCAGCAGTTACCGGGTCGGGGCTGGCTACACCTTC NA TRBV6-5 NA TRBJ1-2
CASSLRAYEQYF TGTGCCAGCAGCTTGAGGGCCTACGAGCAGTACTTC NA TRBV5-6 many TRBJ2-7
CASSYSTLGNNEQFF TGTGCCAGCAGTTACTCGACCCTGGGGAACAATGAGCAGTTCTTC NA TRBV6-6 NA TRBJ2-1